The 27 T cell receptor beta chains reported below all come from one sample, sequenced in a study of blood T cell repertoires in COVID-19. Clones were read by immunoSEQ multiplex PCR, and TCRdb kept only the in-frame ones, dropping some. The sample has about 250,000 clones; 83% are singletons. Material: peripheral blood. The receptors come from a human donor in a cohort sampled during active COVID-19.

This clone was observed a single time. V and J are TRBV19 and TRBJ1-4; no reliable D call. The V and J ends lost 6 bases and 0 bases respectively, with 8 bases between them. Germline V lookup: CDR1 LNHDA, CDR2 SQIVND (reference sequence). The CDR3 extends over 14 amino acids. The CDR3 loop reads CASRAQATNEKLFF. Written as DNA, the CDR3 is TGTGCCAGTAGGGCCCAAGCAACTAATGAAAAACTGTTTTTT.

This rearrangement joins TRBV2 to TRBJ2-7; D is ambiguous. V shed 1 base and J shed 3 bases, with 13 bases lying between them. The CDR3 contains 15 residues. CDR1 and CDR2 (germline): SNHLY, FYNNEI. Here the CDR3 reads CASSEVIDLNYEQYF. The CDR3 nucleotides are TGTGCCAGCAGTGAAGTTATCGACTTAAACTACGAGCAGTACTTC. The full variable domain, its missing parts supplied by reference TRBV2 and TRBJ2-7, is EPEVTQTPSHQVTQMGQEVILRCVPISNHLYFYWYRQILGQKVEFLVSFYNNEISEKSEIFDDQFSVERPDGSNFTLKIRSTKLEDSAMYFCASSEVIDLNYEQYFGPGTRLTVT.

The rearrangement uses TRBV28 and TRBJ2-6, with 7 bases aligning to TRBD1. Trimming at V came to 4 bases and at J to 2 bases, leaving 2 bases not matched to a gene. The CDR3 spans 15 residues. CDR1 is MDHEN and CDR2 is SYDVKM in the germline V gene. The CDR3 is CASSSQGAGANVLTF. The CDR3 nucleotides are TGTGCCAGCAGTTCTCAGGGGGCTGGGGCCAACGTCCTGACTTTC.

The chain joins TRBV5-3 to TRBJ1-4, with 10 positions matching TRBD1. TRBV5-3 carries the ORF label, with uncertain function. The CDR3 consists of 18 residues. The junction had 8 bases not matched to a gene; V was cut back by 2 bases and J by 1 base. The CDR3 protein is CARSFWPDRGLTNEKLFF. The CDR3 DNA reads TGTGCCAGAAGCTTTTGGCCCGACAGGGGGCTAACTAATGAAAAACTGTTTTTT.

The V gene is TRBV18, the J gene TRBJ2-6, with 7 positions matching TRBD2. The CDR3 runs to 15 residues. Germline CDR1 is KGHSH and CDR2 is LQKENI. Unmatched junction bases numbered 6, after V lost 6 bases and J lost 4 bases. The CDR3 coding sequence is TGTGCCAGCTCCGCTGGGACTATAGGGGCCAACGTCCTGACTTTC. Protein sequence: CASSAGTIGANVLTF.

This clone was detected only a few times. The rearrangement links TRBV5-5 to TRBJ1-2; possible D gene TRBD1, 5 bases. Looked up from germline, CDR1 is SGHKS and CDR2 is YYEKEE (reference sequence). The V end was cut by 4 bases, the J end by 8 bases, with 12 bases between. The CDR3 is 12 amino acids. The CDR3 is CASSPAGGGYTF. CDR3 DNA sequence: TGTGCCAGCAGCCCGGCGGGGGGAGGCTACACCTTC. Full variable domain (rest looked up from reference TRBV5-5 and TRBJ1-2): DAGVTQSPTHLIKTRGQQVTLRCSPISGHKSVSWYQQVLGQGPQFIFQYYEKEERGRGNFPDRFSARQFPNYSSELNVNALLLGDSALYLCASSPAGGGYTFGSGTRLTVV.

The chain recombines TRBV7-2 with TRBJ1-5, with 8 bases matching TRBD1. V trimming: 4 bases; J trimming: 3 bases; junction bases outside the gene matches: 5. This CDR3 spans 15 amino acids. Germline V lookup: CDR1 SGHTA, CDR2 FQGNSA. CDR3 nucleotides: TGTGCCAGCAGCTATACAGGGGGAGTCAATCAGCCCCAGCATTTT. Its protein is CASSYTGGVNQPQHF.

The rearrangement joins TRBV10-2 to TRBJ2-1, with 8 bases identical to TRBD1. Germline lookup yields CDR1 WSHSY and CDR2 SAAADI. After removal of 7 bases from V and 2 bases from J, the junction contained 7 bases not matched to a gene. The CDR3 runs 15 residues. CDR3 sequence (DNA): TGCGCCAGCACCTTCGACAGGGGACCCTACAATGAGCAGTTCTTC. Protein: CASTFDRGPYNEQFF.

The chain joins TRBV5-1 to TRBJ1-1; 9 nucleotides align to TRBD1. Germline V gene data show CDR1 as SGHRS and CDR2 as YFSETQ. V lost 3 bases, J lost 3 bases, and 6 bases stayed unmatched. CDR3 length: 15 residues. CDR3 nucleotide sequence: TGCGCCAGCAGCTGGAGAACAGGGGGCGACACTGAAGCTTTCTTT. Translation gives CASSWRTGGDTEAFF. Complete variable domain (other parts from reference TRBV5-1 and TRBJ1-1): KAGVTQTPRYLIKTRGQQVTLSCSPISGHRSVSWYQQTPGQGLQFLFEYFSETQRNKGNFPGRFSGRQFSNSRSEMNVSTLELGDSALYLCASSWRTGGDTEAFFGQGTRLTVV.

The CDR3 nucleotides read TGTGCCAGCAGCTTAGCGGGGCTAGCGAGCACCTACGAGCAGTACTTC. Amino acids: CASSLAGLASTYEQYF. This sequence joins TRBV7-2 and TRBJ2-7, with D possibly being TRBD2 (6 bases). V gave up 0 bases and J gave up 2 bases, with 14 bases separating them. Germline lookup yields CDR1 SGHTA and CDR2 FQGNSA. The CDR3 has 16 amino acids. Using reference TRBV7-2 and TRBJ2-7 for the parts outside the CDR3, the full variable domain is GAGVSQSPSNKVTEKGKDVELRCDPISGHTALYWYRQSLGQGLEFLIYFQGNSAPDKSGLPSDRFSAERTGGSVSTLTIQRTQQEDSAVYLCASSLAGLASTYEQYFGPGTRLTVT.

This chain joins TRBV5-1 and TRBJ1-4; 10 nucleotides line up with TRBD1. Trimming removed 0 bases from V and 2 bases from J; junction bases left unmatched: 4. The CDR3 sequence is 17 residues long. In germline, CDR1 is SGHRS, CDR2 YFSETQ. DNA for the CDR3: TGCGCCAGCAGCTTGGGGACAGGGGGACCCACTAATGAAAAACTGTTTTTT. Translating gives CASSLGTGGPTNEKLFF.

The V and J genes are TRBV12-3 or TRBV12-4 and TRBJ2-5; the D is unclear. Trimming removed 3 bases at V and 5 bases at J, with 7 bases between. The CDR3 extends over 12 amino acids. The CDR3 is CASSFNAETQYF. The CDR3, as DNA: TGTGCCAGCAGTTTTAACGCGGAGACCCAGTACTTC.

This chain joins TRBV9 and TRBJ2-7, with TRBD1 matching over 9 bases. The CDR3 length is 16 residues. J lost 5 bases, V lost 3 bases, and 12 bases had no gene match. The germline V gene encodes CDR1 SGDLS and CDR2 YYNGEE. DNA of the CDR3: TGTGCCAGCAGCGAGAAGCCGACAGGGGGTTTACACGAGCAGTACTTC. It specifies CASSEKPTGGLHEQYF.

CDR3 in DNA: TGTGCCAGCAGCTCCCAGGGAAACGAGCAGTACTTC. Residues: CASSSQGNEQYF. The J gene is TRBJ2-7, the V gene TRBV5-4; TRBD1 is a possible D gene (5 bases). Germline CDR1 SGHNT, CDR2 YYREEE (reference sequence). Trimming left V 3 bases short and J 5 bases short, with 9 bases between. The CDR3 totals 12 residues.

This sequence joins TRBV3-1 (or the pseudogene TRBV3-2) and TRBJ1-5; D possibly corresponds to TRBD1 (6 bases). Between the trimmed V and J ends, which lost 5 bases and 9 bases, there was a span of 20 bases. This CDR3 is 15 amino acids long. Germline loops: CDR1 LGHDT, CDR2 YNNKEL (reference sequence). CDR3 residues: CASSSSTGPQGPQHF. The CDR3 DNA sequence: TGTGCCAGCAGCTCGTCGACAGGCCCCCAGGGGCCCCAGCATTTT.

In DNA form, the CDR3 reads TGTGCCAGCAGAGGTAGCGGGGGTTATGGCACAGATACGCAGTATTTT. This sequence encodes CASRGSGGYGTDTQYF. This chain connects TRBV6-6 to TRBJ2-3; 9 nucleotides match TRBD2. Trimming at V came to 6 bases and at J to 1 base, leaving 8 bases not matched to a gene. Germline V gives CDR1 MNHNY, CDR2 SVGAGI (reference sequence). The length of the CDR3 is 16 residues.

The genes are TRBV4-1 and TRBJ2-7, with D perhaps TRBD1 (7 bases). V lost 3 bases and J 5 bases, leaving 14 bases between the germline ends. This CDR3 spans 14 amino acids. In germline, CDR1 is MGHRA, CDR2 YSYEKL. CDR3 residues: CASSQAGQNNEQYF. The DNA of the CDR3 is TGCGCCAGCAGCCAGGCGGGACAGAACAACGAGCAGTACTTC.

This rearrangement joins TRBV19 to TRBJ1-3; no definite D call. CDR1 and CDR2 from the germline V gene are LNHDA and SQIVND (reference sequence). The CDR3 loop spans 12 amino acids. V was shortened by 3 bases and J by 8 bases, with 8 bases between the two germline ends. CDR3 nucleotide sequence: TGTGCCAGTAGTATTAAACGGGACACCATATATTTT. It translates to CASSIKRDTIYF.

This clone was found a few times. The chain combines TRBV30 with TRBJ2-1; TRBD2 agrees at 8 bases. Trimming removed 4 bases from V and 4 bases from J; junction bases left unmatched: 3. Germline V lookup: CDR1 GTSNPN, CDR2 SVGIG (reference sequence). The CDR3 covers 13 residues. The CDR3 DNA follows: TGTGCCTGGAAAGCGGGGGCTTACAATGAGCAGTTCTTC. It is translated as CAWKAGAYNEQFF. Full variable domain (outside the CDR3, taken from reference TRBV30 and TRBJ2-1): SQTIHQWPATLVQPVGSPLSLECTVEGTSNPNLYWYRQAAGRGLQLLFYSVGIGQISSEVPQNLSASRPQDRQFILSSKKLLLSDSGFYLCAWKAGAYNEQFFGPGTRLTVL.

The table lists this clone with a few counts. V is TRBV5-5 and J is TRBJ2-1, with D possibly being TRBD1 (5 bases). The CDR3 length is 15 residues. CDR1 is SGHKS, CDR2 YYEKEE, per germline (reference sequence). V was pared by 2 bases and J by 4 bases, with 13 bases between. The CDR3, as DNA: TGTGCCAGCAGCTTCCCAGGGCTGGGATACAATGAGCAGTTCTTC. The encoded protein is CASSFPGLGYNEQFF.

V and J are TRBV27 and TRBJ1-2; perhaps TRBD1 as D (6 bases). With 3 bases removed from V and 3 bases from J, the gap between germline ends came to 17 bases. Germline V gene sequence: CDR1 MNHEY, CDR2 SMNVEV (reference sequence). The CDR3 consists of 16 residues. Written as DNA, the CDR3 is TGTGCCAGCAGTTTTTCCTTTGACAGGAGGTACTATGGCTACACCTTC. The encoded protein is CASSFSFDRRYYGYTF.

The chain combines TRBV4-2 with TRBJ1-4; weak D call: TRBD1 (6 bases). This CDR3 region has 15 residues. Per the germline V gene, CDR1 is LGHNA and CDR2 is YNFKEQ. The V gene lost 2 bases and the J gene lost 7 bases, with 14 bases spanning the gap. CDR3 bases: TGTGCCAGCAGCCAACCGGGAGGGGGAGGTGAAAAACTGTTTTTT. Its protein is CASSQPGGGGEKLFF.

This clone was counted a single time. DNA for the CDR3: TGTGCCAGCAGTTACTCTCAGGGCAGTGGCTACACCTTC. Translation: CASSYSQGSGYTF. The chain employs TRBV6-2 or TRBV6-3 and TRBJ1-2; the D gene is possibly TRBD1 (5 bases). This CDR3 has 13 residues. The germline gives CDR1 MNHEY, CDR2 SVGEGT. Trimming shortened V by 0 bases and J by 7 bases, and 9 bases separated the two germline ends.

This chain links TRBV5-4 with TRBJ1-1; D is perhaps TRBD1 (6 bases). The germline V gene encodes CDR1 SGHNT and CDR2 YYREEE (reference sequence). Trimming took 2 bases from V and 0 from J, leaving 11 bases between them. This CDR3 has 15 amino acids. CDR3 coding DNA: TGTGCCAGCAGCTTACAGGGAATAATGAACACTGAAGCTTTCTTT. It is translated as CASSLQGIMNTEAFF.

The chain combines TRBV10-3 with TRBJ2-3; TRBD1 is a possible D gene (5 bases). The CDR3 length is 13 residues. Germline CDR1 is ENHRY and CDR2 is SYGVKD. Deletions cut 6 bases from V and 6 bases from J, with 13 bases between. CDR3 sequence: CAIRLIGADTQYF. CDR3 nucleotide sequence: TGTGCCATCAGACTGATTGGGGCCGATACGCAGTATTTT.

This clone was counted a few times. CDR3 amino acids: CASSRKGEQYF. CDR3 nucleotide sequence: TGTGCCAGCAGCCGGAAGGGGGAGCAGTACTTC. The chain links TRBV27 to TRBJ2-7; TRBD1 is a possible D gene (5 bases). With 6 bases removed from V and 7 bases from J, the gap between germline ends came to 10 bases. The CDR3 is made up of 11 amino acids. Per germline, CDR1 MNHEY and CDR2 SMNVEV (reference sequence).

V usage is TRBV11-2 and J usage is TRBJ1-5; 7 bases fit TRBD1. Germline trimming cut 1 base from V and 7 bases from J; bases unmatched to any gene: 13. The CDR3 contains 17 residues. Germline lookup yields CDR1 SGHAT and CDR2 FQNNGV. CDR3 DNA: TGTGCCAGCAGCTTAGGACAGGGATCGATGACGCGGCAGCCCCAGCATTTT. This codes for CASSLGQGSMTRQPQHF.